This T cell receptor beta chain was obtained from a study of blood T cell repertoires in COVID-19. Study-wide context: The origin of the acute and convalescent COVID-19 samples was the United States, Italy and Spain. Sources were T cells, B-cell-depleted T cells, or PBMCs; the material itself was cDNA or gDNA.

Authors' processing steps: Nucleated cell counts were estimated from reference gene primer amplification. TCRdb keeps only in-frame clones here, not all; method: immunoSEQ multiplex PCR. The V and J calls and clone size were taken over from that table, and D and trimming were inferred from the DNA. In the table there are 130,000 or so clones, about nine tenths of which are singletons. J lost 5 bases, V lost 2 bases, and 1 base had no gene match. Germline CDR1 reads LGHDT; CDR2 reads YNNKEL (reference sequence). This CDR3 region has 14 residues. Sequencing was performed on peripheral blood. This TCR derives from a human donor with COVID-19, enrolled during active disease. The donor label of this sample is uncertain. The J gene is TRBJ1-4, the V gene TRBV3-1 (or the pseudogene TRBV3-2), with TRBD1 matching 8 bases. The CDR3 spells CASSQRQGNEKLFF. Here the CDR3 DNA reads TGTGCCAGCAGCCAACGACAGGGGAATGAAAAACTGTTTTTT.